One T cell receptor (beta chain) is described in this entry. This sample is part of a study of blood T cell repertoires in COVID-19. Repertoires were generated with immunoSEQ multiplex PCR, while TCRdb's copy carries only in-frame clones and drops some. The repertoire holds approximately 160,000 clones, with less than 90% as singletons. Two negative PCRs, clearance, or symptom resolution had been documented for recovered Cohort 3 donors. Trimming at V came to 6 bases and at J to 9 bases, leaving 16 bases not matched to a gene. Germline V gives CDR1 MNHEY, CDR2 SMNVEV (reference sequence). This CDR3 region has 16 residues.

Sequencing was carried out using PBMCs or T cells enriched from blood (not recorded which). The TCR was taken from a woman aged 50 to 60 who had recovered from COVID-19. V is TRBV27 and J is TRBJ2-1; 8 bases fit TRBD2. The chain's CDR3 is CASRKVTISGKGEQFF. The DNA of the CDR3 is TGTGCCAGCAGAAAAGTAACTATTAGCGGGAAGGGTGAGCAGTTCTTC.